The 16 T cell receptor beta chains below come from one sample, sequenced in a study of CD8 T cells in ankylosing spondylitis. From the 5' RACE reads, TCRdb called clonotypes with MiXCR, one entry per CDR3 protein. The table has over 75,000 distinct CDR3 sequences, roughly 8.8% seen once. The sample consisted of blood, either unsorted or a sorted T cell fraction (not recorded which). These receptors were collected from a male donor with ankylosing spondylitis or in good health (not recorded which).

The chain employs TRBV14 and TRBJ2-1, with 7 positions matching TRBD1. V gave up 6 bases and J gave up 8 bases; unmatched junction bases: 16. From germline, CDR1 is SGHDN and CDR2 FVKESK. CDR3 length: 16 residues. DNA for the CDR3: TGTGCCAGCAGTTCGACAGGGAGTAGGAGGTTCGATGAGCAGTTCTTC. It codes for CASSSTGSRRFDEQFF.

This clonotype occurred many times. This sequence joins TRBV27 and TRBJ2-7; possible D gene TRBD1, 5 bases. The CDR3 contains 14 residues. V was shortened by 6 bases and J by 0 bases, with 12 bases between the two germline ends. The germline gives CDR1 MNHEY, CDR2 SMNVEV (reference sequence). The CDR3 reads CASSYRSSSYEQYF. The CDR3, as DNA: TGTGCCAGCAGCTACAGGTCTAGCTCCTACGAGCAGTACTTC.

This clonotype has a handful of counts. V gene TRBV7-2 combines with J gene TRBJ1-6; 8 bases fit TRBD1. Germline values: CDR1 SGHTA, CDR2 FQGNSA. The CDR3 contains 15 residues. The trim removed 3 bases at V and 7 bases at J, leaving 5 bases unmatched. The CDR3 coding sequence is TGTGCCAGCAGCTTGACAGGGGATTCGAATTCACCCCTCCACTTT. It codes for CASSLTGDSNSPLHF.

This clonotype was counted ten times or more. This chain connects TRBV6-1 to TRBJ1-5; D may be TRBD1 (6 bases). This CDR3 region has 15 residues. Trimming removed 2 bases from V and 3 bases from J, with 11 bases in between. Germline V gene lookup returns CDR1 MNHNS and CDR2 SASEGT. Here the CDR3 DNA reads TGTGCCAGCAGTGAAACAGGGAGGTCCAATCAGCCCCAGCATTTT. Its translation: CASSETGRSNQPQHF.

This clonotype was seen many times. The V gene is TRBV28, the J gene TRBJ1-2; D gene uncertain. Germline V gene data show CDR1 as MDHEN and CDR2 as SYDVKM. The CDR3 runs 15 residues. Trimming left V 4 bases short and J 6 bases short, with 18 bases between. CDR3 DNA sequence: TGTGCCAGCAGTTACCCTAGAACACCCACACATGGCTACACCTTC. This translates into CASSYPRTPTHGYTF.

Ten or more counts support this clonotype. The chain recombines TRBV19 with TRBJ1-1; possible D gene TRBD1, 5 bases. CDR3 length: 15 residues. Germline lookup yields CDR1 LNHDA and CDR2 SQIVND (reference sequence). With 5 bases removed from V and 3 bases from J, the gap between germline ends came to 16 bases. CDR3 sequence: CASSPLGGRDTEAFF. In DNA form, the CDR3 reads TGTGCCAGTAGTCCCTTGGGGGGGAGGGACACTGAAGCTTTCTTT.

This clonotype was picked up many times. V usage is TRBV28 and J usage is TRBJ1-3; D gene uncertain. The V end lost 10 bases, the J end lost 3 bases, and 10 bases lay between the germline ends. This CDR3 has 12 residues. Germline V gene data show CDR1 as MDHEN and CDR2 as SYDVKM. CDR3 nucleotides: TGTGCCACTAACACAGATGGAAACACCATATATTTT. It specifies CATNTDGNTIYF.

The J gene is TRBJ1-2, the V gene TRBV24-1, with D possibly TRBD1 on 6 matching bases. V was pared by 4 bases and J by 7 bases, with 12 bases between. The CDR3 extends over 13 amino acids. Germline V gene sequence: CDR1 KGHDR, CDR2 SFDVKD. This chain's CDR3 is CATSEGDIFGYTF. The CDR3 DNA is TGTGCCACCAGTGAAGGGGACATCTTTGGCTACACCTTC.

In this sample, this clonotype turned up many times. The chain carries TRBV13 and TRBJ2-7; a weak D match, TRBD2 (6 bases). V was cut by 0 bases and J by 5 bases, with 11 bases left in between. The CDR3 has 14 residues. Per germline, CDR1 PRHDT and CDR2 FYEKMQ (reference sequence). CDR3 loop: CASSLGTSRHEQYF. The DNA of the CDR3 is TGTGCCAGCAGCTTAGGGACTAGTCGCCACGAGCAGTACTTC.

J is TRBJ2-4 and V is TRBV28, with 11 bases that match TRBD2. Germline V gives CDR1 MDHEN, CDR2 SYDVKM. V was clipped by 2 bases and J by 0 bases; unmatched bases: 12. The CDR3 spans 20 residues. CDR3 loop: CASSLIRLAGGLLAKNIQYF. The DNA of the CDR3 is TGTGCCAGCAGTTTAATCCGGCTAGCGGGGGGCCTACTAGCCAAAAACATTCAGTACTTC.

V usage is TRBV11-2 and J usage is TRBJ2-1, with TRBD2 identical over 7 bases. Germline CDR1 and CDR2: SGHAT and FQNNGV. V gave up 1 base and J gave up 5 bases; unmatched junction bases: 5. This CDR3 has 15 amino acids. DNA of the CDR3: TGTGCCAGCAGCTTAGGAGCAGCGGGGAACAATGAGCAGTTCTTC. Its protein is CASSLGAAGNNEQFF.

With respect to this clonotype: This may stem from a read error, because a much larger clone lies one nucleotide away. V gene TRBV25-1 combines with J gene TRBJ2-3; 12 positions agree with TRBD1. The germline V gene has CDR1 MGHDK and CDR2 SYGVNS. The CDR3 has 15 amino acids. The CDR3 DNA reads TGTGTCAGCACCCAGGGACAGGGGGCAGGTGATACGCAGTATTTT. Amino acids: CVSTQGQGAGDTQYF. Full variable domain (missing parts from reference TRBV25-1 and TRBJ2-3): EADIYQTPRYLVIGTGKKITLECSQTMGHDKMYWYQQDPGMELHLIHYSYGVNSTEKGDLSSESTVSRIRTEHFPLTLESARPSHTSQYLCVSTQGQGAGDTQYFGPGTRLTVL.

The table lists this clonotype with many counts. V gene TRBV5-1 combines with J gene TRBJ2-7; D might be TRBD1 (6 bases). Germline CDR1 and CDR2: SGHRS and YFSETQ. V lost 4 bases, J lost 3 bases, and 11 bases lay in between. There are 13 residues in the CDR3. The CDR3 here is CASSGQNNYEQYF. DNA for the CDR3: TGCGCCAGCAGCGGACAGAATAACTACGAGCAGTACTTC.

This clonotype was seen only once. This may be a read error, as it is one base from a much larger clone. The chain uses TRBV6-2 or TRBV6-3 and TRBJ2-5; TRBD1 might be the D (5 bases). The CDR3 extends over 12 amino acids. CDR1 and CDR2 (germline): MNHEY, SVGEGT. CDR3 loop: CASRRGQETQHF. The CDR3 nucleotides read TGTGCCAGCCGACGCGGACAAGAGACCCAGCACTTC.

This clonotype was seen at least ten times. The chain employs TRBV28 and TRBJ1-1; 8 nucleotides agree with TRBD1. Germline V CDR1 and CDR2: MDHEN, SYDVKM. The J segment lost 6 bases and the V segment lost 5 bases, leaving 5 bases of the junction unmatched. The CDR3 loop spans 13 amino acids. Here the CDR3 reads CASSVDRGSEAFF. The CDR3 DNA is TGTGCCAGCAGTGTCGACAGGGGATCTGAAGCTTTCTTT.

V and J are TRBV3-1 and TRBJ2-1; TRBD2 matches 8 bases. CDR1 and CDR2 (germline): LGHDT, YNNKEL (reference sequence). The CDR3 runs to 14 residues. The CDR3 nucleotides read TGTCAACCAAAAATCGGGGGGGTCAACGATGAGCAGTTCTTC. It yields the protein CQPKIGGVNDEQFF.